A single sample gave rise to the 29 T cell receptor beta chains below, sequenced in a study of blood T cell repertoires in COVID-19. Produced via immunoSEQ multiplex PCR; TCRdb's table is partial and in-frame only. The table records about 96,000 clones, about 87% of them present only once. The specimen was peripheral blood. Receptor source: a human donor with COVID-19, enrolled during active disease. The donor label of this sample is uncertain.

The chain carries TRBV11-2 and TRBJ1-5; D gene ambiguous. This CDR3 has 15 amino acids. V was clipped by 0 bases and J by 6 bases, with 12 bases between them. The germline gives CDR1 SGHAT, CDR2 FQNNGV. The CDR3 nucleotides read TGTGCCAGCAGCTTAGATACGGGGTACGGTCAGCCCCAGCATTTT. Its protein is CASSLDTGYGQPQHF.

The J gene is TRBJ1-1, the V gene TRBV13; TRBD1 is a possible D gene (6 bases). The CDR3 consists of 14 residues. Trimming took 3 bases from V and 5 from J, leaving 13 bases between them. Germline V gives CDR1 PRHDT, CDR2 FYEKMQ (reference sequence). In DNA form, the CDR3 reads TGTGCCAGCAGCTTCAAAGGGGGAGATACTGAAGCTTTCTTT. Its translation: CASSFKGGDTEAFF.

The chain recombines TRBV6-5 with TRBJ1-2; TRBD1 is a possible D gene (5 bases). The CDR3 runs 14 residues. The germline gives CDR1 MNHEY, CDR2 SVGAGI. Trimming pared 6 bases from V and 6 bases from J, leaving 17 bases between. The CDR3 here is CASSPDSTFDGYTF. The DNA for the CDR3 is TGTGCCAGCAGCCCCGACAGTACGTTTGATGGCTACACCTTC.

This rearrangement joins TRBV6-5 to TRBJ2-7; 8 bases agree with TRBD2. The V gene end was trimmed by 7 bases and the J gene end by 4 bases; junction bases not matched to a gene: 12. Germline V gives CDR1 MNHEY, CDR2 SVGAGI. The CDR3 runs to 15 residues. This chain's CDR3 is CASTDRSSGIYEQYF. For the CDR3, the DNA is TGTGCCAGCACCGATCGCAGTAGCGGGATATACGAGCAGTACTTC.

J is TRBJ2-7 and V is TRBV21-1; no DNA check was done on the table's D call, TRBD1. TRBV21-1 is listed as a pseudogene. The CDR3 extends over 17 amino acids. CDR3 bases: TGTGCCAGCAGCAAGCGTGGACACCAGATCGACACCTACGAGCAGTACTTC. It codes for CASSKRGHQIDTYEQYF.

This chain links TRBV4-1 with TRBJ1-5, with TRBD1 as a possible D gene (6 bases). The CDR3 length is 19 residues. Germline V gene lookup returns CDR1 MGHRA and CDR2 YSYEKL. Trimming stripped 4 bases from V and 0 bases from J, with 22 bases between. DNA of the CDR3: TGCGCCAGCAGCCCGTCTCCTCTGGGGAGGGGGAATAGCAATCAGCCCCAGCATTTT. This gives the protein CASSPSPLGRGNSNQPQHF.

The chain is built from TRBV28 and TRBJ1-1; a weak D match, TRBD1 (5 bases). V lost 3 bases to trimming and J lost 8 bases, with 10 bases between them. This CDR3 is 12 amino acids long. Germline values: CDR1 MDHEN, CDR2 SYDVKM. This chain's CDR3 is CASSFRGREAFF. DNA for the CDR3: TGTGCCAGCAGTTTTAGGGGCAGGGAAGCTTTCTTT.

This clone was seen a handful of times. The V gene is TRBV12-3 or TRBV12-4, the J gene TRBJ1-3; no reliable D call. The CDR3 runs to 12 residues. V gave up 7 bases and J gave up 0 bases, with 4 bases separating them. The CDR3 nucleotides read TGTGCCAGCATCCTCTCTGGAAACACCATATATTTT. It specifies CASILSGNTIYF.

A single count supports this clone. V gene TRBV10-3 combines with J gene TRBJ1-4; no definite D call. The CDR3 totals 13 residues. The germline V and J ends were trimmed by 8 bases and 8 bases, with 15 bases remaining between them. Germline V gene lookup returns CDR1 ENHRY and CDR2 SYGVKD. CDR3 DNA sequence: TGTGCCATCTGCGAGGCCGATGGGGAAAAACTGTTTTTT. Translated, it gives CAICEADGEKLFF.

This clone was observed a single time. This rearrangement joins TRBV2 to TRBJ2-3; possibly TRBD1 for D (6 bases). Deletions cut 7 bases from V and 6 bases from J, with 17 bases between. The CDR3 contains 14 residues. CDR1 and CDR2 from the germline V gene are SNHLY and FYNNEI. The CDR3, as DNA: TGTGCCAGCACCTTGAACAGGGCCCAGGATACGCAGTATTTT. This translates into CASTLNRAQDTQYF.

As to this clone: In the same sample, other DNA sequences code for this CDR3. The chain couples TRBV9 to TRBJ2-1; tentatively, D is TRBD2 (6 bases). Germline values: CDR1 SGDLS, CDR2 YYNGEE. This CDR3 region has 16 residues. Trimming left V 0 bases short and J 0 bases short, with 10 bases between. Written as DNA, the CDR3 is TGTGCCAGCAGCGTAGGGGCGGGGAGCTCCTACAATGAGCAGTTCTTC. Translation: CASSVGAGSSYNEQFF.

This sequence joins TRBV18 and TRBJ1-2; D gene ambiguous. Germline loops: CDR1 KGHSH, CDR2 LQKENI. The CDR3 length is 13 residues. V was shortened by 7 bases and J by 4 bases, with 13 bases between the two germline ends. CDR3 DNA: TGTGCCAGCTTCGACACGGTAGGCTATGGCTACACCTTC. Translation gives CASFDTVGYGYTF.

The V call is TRBV5-1, the J call TRBJ1-6; TRBD1 matches at 7 bases. CDR1 is SGHRS, CDR2 YFSETQ, per germline. CDR3 length: 16 residues. J was trimmed by 3 bases and V by 0 bases; bases with no gene match: 3. The CDR3 sequence is CASSLETGVYNSPLHF. For the CDR3, the DNA is TGCGCCAGCAGCTTGGAAACAGGGGTCTATAATTCACCCCTCCACTTT.

The chain uses TRBV4-1 and TRBJ2-1, with a weak D call TRBD1 (5 bases). The CDR3 runs 13 residues. V lost 1 base and J lost 5, with 6 bases in between. Germline CDR1 and CDR2: MGHRA and YSYEKL. The CDR3 sequence: CASSQVGDNEQFF. In nucleotides, the CDR3 is TGCGCCAGCAGCCAAGTAGGGGACAATGAGCAGTTCTTC.

This chain connects TRBV5-1 to TRBJ2-5; 12 nucleotides match TRBD2. The V gene's germline CDR1 is SGHRS and CDR2 YFSETQ. J was trimmed by 4 bases and V by 0 bases; bases with no gene match: 13. CDR3 size: 19 residues. Here the CDR3 reads CASSLAASGGETRGETQYF. The CDR3, as DNA: TGCGCCAGCAGCTTGGCCGCTAGCGGGGGGGAAACTCGGGGAGAGACCCAGTACTTC.

The chain combines TRBV7-2 with TRBJ2-7; a possible D gene is TRBD2 (6 bases). This CDR3 is built from 14 residues. Per germline, CDR1 SGHTA and CDR2 FQGNSA. The V gene lost 0 bases and the J gene lost 3 bases, with 9 bases spanning the gap. The CDR3 is CASSLARGVYEQYF. The CDR3 DNA reads TGTGCCAGCAGCTTAGCGCGCGGGGTCTACGAGCAGTACTTC.

The chain carries TRBV7-9 and TRBJ2-5, with 7 bases aligning to TRBD1. CDR1 is SEHNR and CDR2 is FQNEAQ in the germline V gene (reference sequence). V dropped 5 bases and J dropped 3; count of bases not matched to a gene: 6. CDR3 length equals 14 residues. The CDR3 nucleotides read TGTGCCAGCAGCCGGGGACAGCGTAAAGAGACCCAGTACTTC. Its translation: CASSRGQRKETQYF.

The gene calls are TRBV3-1 (or the pseudogene TRBV3-2) and TRBJ1-4; a weak D match, TRBD1 (6 bases). Trimming pared 5 bases from V and 5 bases from J, leaving 15 bases between. The length of the CDR3 is 15 residues. CDR1 is LGHDT, CDR2 YNNKEL, per germline (reference sequence). In DNA form, the CDR3 reads TGTGCCAGCAGCGCCCCCCGCGACAGGAATGAAAAACTGTTTTTT. Protein product: CASSAPRDRNEKLFF.

V and J are TRBV5-1 and TRBJ1-4, with D possibly matching TRBD1 (5 bases). The CDR3 extends over 15 amino acids. Germline CDR1 is SGHRS and CDR2 is YFSETQ. Trimming cost V 4 bases and J 8 bases, with 18 bases left between them. The CDR3 protein is CASSVRGSSSEKLFF. The DNA for the CDR3 is TGCGCCAGCAGCGTTAGGGGCAGCTCCTCCGAAAAACTGTTTTTT.

V usage is TRBV5-1 and J usage is TRBJ2-3; D perhaps matches TRBD1 (6 bases). The CDR3 has 15 amino acids. V gave up 0 bases and J gave up 3 bases, with 11 bases separating them. Per germline, CDR1 SGHRS and CDR2 YFSETQ. CDR3 in amino acids: CASSLVARGTDTQYF. The CDR3 DNA is TGCGCCAGCAGCTTGGTAGCCAGGGGAACAGATACGCAGTATTTT.

In the case of this clone: The identical CDR3 is also encoded by other nucleotide sequences in the sample. The rearrangement links TRBV19 to TRBJ2-7; D remains ambiguous. CDR1 is LNHDA, CDR2 SQIVND, per germline (reference sequence). The CDR3 runs 14 residues. V gave up 3 bases and J gave up 1 base, with 10 bases separating them. CDR3: CASSIYSGSYEQYF. CDR3 bases: TGTGCCAGTAGTATCTACTCCGGGTCCTACGAGCAGTACTTC. Complete variable domain (other parts from reference TRBV19 and TRBJ2-7): DGGITQSPKYLFRKEGQNVTLSCEQNLNHDAMYWYRQDPGQGLRLIYYSQIVNDFQKGDIAEGYSVSREKKESFPLTVTSAQKNPTAFYLCASSIYSGSYEQYFGPGTRLTVT.

The genes are TRBV5-1 and TRBJ1-6, with 8 positions matching TRBD1. The germline CDR1 and CDR2 sequences are SGHRS and YFSETQ. Trimming at V came to 4 bases and at J to 6 bases, leaving 3 bases not matched to a gene. CDR3 length: 14 amino acids. The CDR3 protein is CASSRTGLNSPLHF. The CDR3 region has the DNA TGCGCCAGCAGCCGGACAGGGCTTAATTCACCCCTCCACTTT.

V is TRBV7-9 and J is TRBJ2-7; TRBD2 matches 13 bases. V dropped 3 bases and J dropped 5; count of bases not matched to a gene: 4. Per germline, CDR1 SEHNR and CDR2 FQNEAQ (reference sequence). This CDR3 is built from 15 residues. This chain's CDR3 is CASSFRTSGRHEQYF. In DNA, the CDR3 is TGTGCCAGCAGCTTTCGGACTAGCGGGAGACACGAGCAGTACTTC.

This sequence joins TRBV7-2 and TRBJ2-1, with D perhaps TRBD2 (6 bases). The germline V gene has CDR1 SGHTA and CDR2 FQGNSA. V was cut by 0 bases and J by 7 bases, with 13 bases left in between. The CDR3 runs to 15 residues. CDR3 protein: CASSLAAGPGNEQFF. In nucleotides, the CDR3 is TGTGCCAGCAGCTTAGCAGCGGGTCCTGGGAATGAGCAGTTCTTC.

The gene calls are TRBV11-2 and TRBJ1-2; D might be TRBD1 (6 bases). The length of the CDR3 is 14 residues. Trimming pared 5 bases from V and 4 bases from J, leaving 14 bases between. Germline V CDR1 and CDR2: SGHAT, FQNNGV. This chain's CDR3 is CASSPSGQFYGYTF. DNA for the CDR3: TGTGCCAGCAGCCCCTCCGGACAGTTCTATGGCTACACCTTC.

The chain carries TRBV12-5 and TRBJ2-1; the match to TRBD2 covers 9 bases. Germline loops: CDR1 LGHNT, CDR2 FRNRAP. V lost 1 base and J lost 7; bases outside the gene matches: 11. This CDR3 is built from 17 residues. The CDR3 reads CASGLGWSSGRNNEQFF. CDR3 nucleotides: TGTGCTAGTGGTTTGGGTTGGTCGAGCGGGAGGAATAATGAGCAGTTCTTC.

This clone was detected only once. The V and J genes are TRBV9 and TRBJ1-6, with D unresolved. Trimming pared 5 bases from V and 0 bases from J, leaving 9 bases between. This CDR3 region has 15 residues. Germline-derived CDR1 and CDR2 are SGDLS and YYNGEE. In nucleotides, the CDR3 is TGTGCCAGCAGGGAGGGAAGCTCCTATAATTCACCCCTCCACTTT. This sequence encodes CASREGSSYNSPLHF. The complete variable domain, with remaining parts taken from reference TRBV9 and TRBJ1-6, reads DSGVTQTPKHLITATGQRVTLRCSPRSGDLSVYWYQQSLDQGLQFLIQYYNGEERAKGNILERFSAQQFPDLHSELNLSSLELGDSALYFCASREGSSYNSPLHFGNGTRLTVT.

The rearrangement links TRBV7-2 to TRBJ2-7; D is uncertain. Germline assignment: CDR1 SGHTA and CDR2 FQGNSA. Trimming cost V 1 base and J 3 bases, with 13 bases left between them. The CDR3 runs 15 residues. This chain's CDR3 is CASSLGAGLSYEQYF. In DNA, the CDR3 is TGTGCCAGCAGCTTAGGGGCAGGATTAAGCTACGAGCAGTACTTC.

The chain couples TRBV11-3 to TRBJ2-7; 7 nucleotides align to TRBD1. This CDR3 spans 15 amino acids. Germline loops: CDR1 SGHNT, CDR2 YENEEA. The ends lost 4 bases at V and 5 bases at J; junction bases unmatched: 11. The CDR3 spells CASSSHTGVRDEQYF. In DNA, the CDR3 is TGTGCCAGCAGCTCACACACAGGGGTCCGGGACGAGCAGTACTTC. Combining the CDR3 with reference TRBV11-3 and TRBJ2-7 gives the whole variable domain EAGVVQSPRYKIIEKKQPVAFWCNPISGHNTLYWYLQNLGQGPELLIRYENEEAVDDSQLPKDRFSAERLKGVDSTLKIQPAELGDSAVYLCASSSHTGVRDEQYFGPGTRLTVT.